This is a list of T cell receptor beta chains from one sample in a study of control samples from healthy donors and cancer patients. Profiling relied on immunoSEQ multiplex PCR, and the TCRdb table lists in-frame clones only, not all of them. This sample has about 130,000 clones, with over 90% found just once. The sequenced sample consisted of PBMCs. Source of these receptors: a man aged 60 to 69 with colorectal cancer. CDR3s include the opening cysteine and the closing phenylalanine or tryptophan. D genes are given only for firm matches. For some rows the clone size is stated as once, few or many, or as a class when expanded; others skip it.

j_call | clone_size | d_call | v_call | cdr3_aa | cdr3_nt
TRBJ1-4 | . | TRBD1 | TRBV5-1 | CASSFDRGLGSNEKLFF | TGCGCCAGCAGCTTTGACAGGGGGCTTGGGTCTAATGAAAAACTGTTTTTT
TRBJ1-1 | once | TRBD1 | TRBV19 | CASSIQGGGEAFF | TGTGCCAGTAGTATACAAGGGGGCGGTGAAGCTTTCTTT
TRBJ1-4 | few | . | TRBV15 | CATSREGWEKLFF | TGTGCCACCAGCAGAGAGGGATGGGAAAAACTGTTTTTT
TRBJ1-3 | . | . | TRBV5-1 | CASSLVSQGISGNTIYF | TGCGCCAGCAGCTTGGTCTCGCAGGGCATCTCTGGAAACACCATATATTTT
TRBJ2-1 | . | . | TRBV7-9 | CASSFLPGGRNEQFF | TGTGCCAGCAGCTTCTTGCCGGGGGGCAGGAATGAGCAGTTCTTC
TRBJ2-3 | . | . | TRBV18 | CASNPGPHTDTQYF | TGTGCCAGCAATCCGGGACCACACACAGATACGCAGTATTTT
TRBJ2-5 | . | TRBD1 | TRBV7-2 | CASSQTGGSKTQYF | TGTGCCAGCAGCCAGACAGGGGGCTCCAAGACCCAGTACTTC
TRBJ1-5 | once | . | TRBV3-1/TRBV3-2 | CASSQRYSNQPQHF | TGTGCCAGCAGCCAAAGATATAGCAATCAGCCCCAGCATTTT
TRBJ1-6 | once | . | TRBV30 | CAWELSEAYNSPLHF | TGTGCCTGGGAACTTTCTGAGGCCTATAATTCACCCCTCCACTTT
TRBJ2-7 | . | . | TRBV5-1 | CASSLASGPSYEQYF | TGCGCCAGCAGCTTGGCTTCAGGGCCTTCCTACGAGCAGTACTTC
TRBJ2-1 | . | . | TRBV18 | CASSLASYNEQFF | TGTGCCAGCTCACTCGCCTCCTACAATGAGCAGTTCTTC
TRBJ1-6 | . | . | TRBV5-1 | CASSLYQGTAGNSPLHF | TGCGCCAGCAGCTTGTACCAGGGCACGGCGGGGAATTCACCCCTCCACTTT
TRBJ2-5 | . | . | TRBV4-1 | CASSQEGVVGETQYF | TGCGCCAGCAGCCAAGAAGGAGTGGTGGGAGAGACCCAGTACTTC
TRBJ1-1 | . | . | TRBV6-5 | CASSYSVLMNTEAFF | TGTGCCAGCAGTTACTCCGTCTTAATGAACACTGAAGCTTTCTTT
TRBJ2-7 | . | TRBD2 | TRBV19 | CASSIGGTSGAYEQYF | TGTGCCAGTAGTATAGGCGGGACTAGCGGGGCCTACGAGCAGTACTTC
TRBJ2-1 | . | TRBD2 | TRBV2 | CASGRELNEQFF | TGTGCCAGCGGGAGGGAACTCAATGAGCAGTTCTTC
TRBJ2-2 | . | TRBD1 | TRBV6-1 | CASSETGGVSWALTGELFF | TGTGCCAGCAGTGAAACAGGGGGCGTGAGTTGGGCACTAACCGGGGAGCTGTTTTTT
TRBJ1-1 | . | TRBD1 | TRBV7-9 | CASSFTDRGPEAFF | TGTGCCAGCAGCTTCACGGACAGGGGCCCTGAAGCTTTCTTT
TRBJ1-2 | . | . | TRBV6-1 | CASSEAPRNNYGYTF | TGTGCCAGCAGTGAGGCCCCGAGGAACAACTATGGCTACACCTTC
TRBJ2-7 | few | . | TRBV9 | CASSVAFTNEQYF | TGTGCCAGCAGCGTAGCTTTTACCAACGAGCAGTACTTC
TRBJ1-1 | . | . | TRBV14 | CASSPQGNTEAFF | TGTGCCAGCAGCCCACAGGGGAACACTGAAGCTTTCTTT
TRBJ2-2 | . | . | TRBV5-1 | CASNPGRGTGELFF | TGCGCCAGCAATCCGGGTCGGGGGACCGGGGAGCTGTTTTTT
TRBJ1-4 | . | . | TRBV4-2 | CASSQDRGRGPGGNEKLFF | TGTGCCAGCAGCCAAGATAGGGGCAGGGGACCTGGTGGTAATGAAAAACTGTTTTTT
TRBJ1-1 | . | TRBD1 | TRBV29-1 | CSAADRGNTEAFF | TGCAGCGCCGCGGACAGGGGGAACACTGAAGCTTTCTTT
TRBJ1-3 | . | . | TRBV5-5 | CASRTASGNTIYF | TGTGCCAGCAGAACAGCTTCTGGAAACACCATATATTTT
TRBJ1-4 | . | . | TRBV6-5 | CASSYESGRYEKLFF | TGTGCCAGCAGTTACGAGTCAGGGCGTTATGAAAAACTGTTTTTT
TRBJ1-1 | . | . | TRBV5-8 | CASSLVASSSRASEAFF | TGTGCCAGCAGCTTGGTTGCCAGTTCTTCCCGAGCCTCTGAAGCTTTCTTT
TRBJ1-2 | . | . | TRBV24-1 | CATSDPDRRPAGYTF | TGTGCCACCAGTGATCCGGACCGACGCCCTGCGGGCTACACCTTC
TRBJ2-5 | . | TRBD1 | TRBV3-1/TRBV3-2 | CASSQGTGGETQYF | TGTGCCAGCAGCCAAGGGACAGGGGGAGAGACCCAGTACTTC
TRBJ1-6 | . | . | TRBV30 | CAWKEGNSPLHF | TGTGCCTGGAAAGAGGGAAATTCACCCCTCCACTTT
TRBJ2-4 | . | TRBD1 | TRBV24-1 | CATSDSGTGYKNIQYF | TGTGCCACCAGTGATTCCGGGACAGGGTACAAAAACATTCAGTACTTC
TRBJ2-1 | . | TRBD2 | TRBV3-1/TRBV3-2 | CASSLGTRRKFF | TGTGCCAGCAGCCTCGGGACTAGGAGGAAGTTCTTC
TRBJ2-5 | . | . | TRBV7-9 | CASSLGQGDQETQYF | TGTGCCAGCAGCTTAGGGCAGGGCGACCAAGAGACCCAGTACTTC
TRBJ1-6 | . | TRBD1 | TRBV5-1 | CASSSATGARANSPLHF | TGCGCCAGCAGCTCGGCCACAGGGGCAAGGGCCAATTCACCCCTCCACTTT
TRBJ1-2 | . | . | TRBV7-2 | CASSAVGSYGYTF | TGTGCCAGCAGCGCCGTTGGAAGCTATGGCTACACCTTC
TRBJ2-3 | . | . | TRBV5-1 | CASSLAQGMGDTQYF | TGCGCCAGCAGCTTGGCCCAGGGGATGGGTGATACGCAGTATTTT
TRBJ2-1 | . | TRBD2 | TRBV5-1 | CASSSLAVNNEQFF | TGCGCCAGCAGCTCCCTAGCGGTCAACAATGAGCAGTTCTTC
TRBJ2-1 | . | . | TRBV18 | CASSRRQSSSSYNEQFF | TGTGCCAGCTCACGCCGACAGTCTTCGAGCTCCTACAATGAGCAGTTCTTC
TRBJ1-2 | few | . | TRBV29-1 | CSVEARAGGYTF | TGCAGCGTTGAAGCCAGGGCGGGTGGCTACACCTTC
TRBJ1-2 | . | TRBD1 | TRBV11-2 | CASSLGGTAYGYTF | TGTGCCAGCAGCTTAGGCGGGACAGCCTATGGCTACACCTTC
TRBJ2-7 | . | . | TRBV10-2 | CASSESGGLGEQYF | TGCGCCAGCAGTGAGTCGGGTGGTCTGGGCGAGCAGTACTTC
TRBJ1-4 | . | . | TRBV5-1 | CASSFWGEEKLFF | TGCGCCAGCAGCTTCTGGGGAGAGGAAAAACTGTTTTTT
TRBJ1-2 | few | TRBD1 | TRBV2 | CASSESRGHNYGYTF | TGTGCCAGCAGTGAGAGCAGGGGGCATAACTATGGCTACACCTTC
TRBJ1-2 | . | . | TRBV9 | CASSTAIGGLRGYTF | TGTGCCAGCAGCACAGCTATCGGAGGACTAAGGGGCTACACCTTC
TRBJ2-2 | . | . | TRBV24-1 | CATSGSGQFTGELFF | TGTGCCACCAGTGGCTCCGGACAGTTCACCGGGGAGCTGTTTTTT
TRBJ2-7 | . | . | TRBV6-5 | CASSYSNQDNEQYF | TGTGCCAGCAGTTACTCGAACCAGGATAACGAGCAGTACTTC